Below, 30 T cell receptor beta chains from the same sample are listed, as sequenced in a study of technical replicates of blood from a few donors. The data were produced by immunoSEQ multiplex PCR, yet TCRdb's version contains in-frame clones alone and is incomplete. The sample has approximately 97,000 clones; approximately 96% are singletons. Sequencing was done on a sample of T cells isolated from PBMCs. The source of these receptors is a human donor in good health.

CDR3 protein: CASSLGRGSYGYTF. The DNA for the CDR3 is TGTGCCAGCAGCTTAGGGAGGGGTTCCTATGGCTACACCTTC. The V gene is TRBV7-9, the J gene TRBJ1-2; tentative D call: TRBD1 (5 bases). The V gene lost 1 base and the J gene lost 4 bases, with 10 bases spanning the gap. This CDR3 is built from 14 residues. Germline lookup yields CDR1 SEHNR and CDR2 FQNEAQ (reference sequence).

V usage is TRBV7-3 and J usage is TRBJ1-1; D is ambiguous. Between the trimmed V and J ends, which lost 4 bases and 4 bases, there was a span of 10 bases. The CDR3 covers 13 residues. Per the germline V gene, CDR1 is SGHTA and CDR2 is FQGTGA. The CDR3 bases are TGTGCCAGCAGCTCTGGACTCAGCACTGAAGCTTTCTTT. Its translation: CASSSGLSTEAFF.

This clone was observed once. The gene calls are TRBV19 and TRBJ1-1, with 7 positions matching TRBD1. This CDR3 region has 13 residues. V was pared by 4 bases and J by 7 bases, with 6 bases of the junction left unmatched. CDR1 is LNHDA and CDR2 is SQIVND in the germline V gene (reference sequence). CDR3 protein: CASSTLGQDEAFF. The CDR3, as DNA: TGTGCCAGTAGTACCCTAGGACAGGATGAAGCTTTCTTT.

The V and J genes are TRBV5-1 and TRBJ2-2; 9 positions match TRBD2. J gave up 2 bases and V 6 bases, and 2 bases lay outside the gene matches. CDR3 length equals 14 residues. Germline V gene lookup returns CDR1 SGHRS and CDR2 YFSETQ. CDR3 DNA: TGCGCCAGCAAACTAGCGGGTAACACCGGGGAGCTGTTTTTT. Its protein is CASKLAGNTGELFF.

V and J are TRBV6-1 and TRBJ2-5, with a weak D call TRBD2 (7 bases). Trimming cost V 10 bases and J 5 bases, with 14 bases left between them. This CDR3 region has 12 residues. Germline CDR1 reads MNHNS; CDR2 reads SASEGT. The CDR3 sequence is CAIRGAWETQYF. The CDR3, as DNA: TGTGCCATCCGGGGGGCCTGGGAGACCCAGTACTTC.

The chain has TRBV7-8 and TRBJ2-1; no clear D. This CDR3 spans 16 amino acids. Trimming shortened V by 3 bases and J by 6 bases, and 18 bases separated the two germline ends. Looked up from germline, CDR1 is SGHVS and CDR2 is FQNEAQ. CDR3 sequence (DNA): TGTGCCAGCAGCTTGTTAATAGCATTTGGGTCCAATGAGCAGTTCTTC. This sequence encodes CASSLLIAFGSNEQFF.

This sequence joins TRBV13 and TRBJ2-1; TRBD2 might be the D (6 bases). The CDR3 extends over 15 amino acids. The germline V gene has CDR1 PRHDT and CDR2 FYEKMQ (reference sequence). Trimming took off 2 bases at V and 0 bases at J, with 8 bases between the two ends. The CDR3 sequence is CASSLFSGSYNEQFF. CDR3 in DNA: TGTGCCAGCAGCTTATTTAGCGGCTCCTACAATGAGCAGTTCTTC.

This clone was detected only once. The chain carries TRBV9 and TRBJ1-2; D is possibly TRBD1 (6 bases). V was pared by 5 bases and J by 4 bases, with 15 bases between. The CDR3 spans 14 residues. The germline V gene has CDR1 SGDLS and CDR2 YYNGEE. This CDR3 reads CASSDRGGFYGYTF. CDR3 nucleotide sequence: TGTGCCAGCAGTGATCGGGGGGGCTTCTATGGCTACACCTTC.

This sequence joins TRBV5-1 and TRBJ2-3; a possible D gene is TRBD1 (6 bases). This CDR3 has 15 residues. The V gene lost 5 bases and the J gene lost 0 bases, with 13 bases spanning the gap. Per the germline V gene, CDR1 is SGHRS and CDR2 is YFSETQ. CDR3 in amino acids: CASSSRTASTDTQYF. CDR3 nucleotide sequence: TGCGCCAGCAGTTCCCGGACAGCTAGCACAGATACGCAGTATTTT.

This chain links TRBV9 with TRBJ2-1; the D gene is possibly TRBD2 (5 bases). The CDR3 consists of 12 residues. The germline CDR1 and CDR2 sequences are SGDLS and YYNGEE. The V and J ends lost 4 bases and 5 bases respectively, with 7 bases between them. CDR3 coding DNA: TGTGCCAGCAGCTGGACTGACAATGAGCAGTTCTTC. This encodes CASSWTDNEQFF.

The chain couples TRBV18 to TRBJ2-2; unclear D gene. Per germline, CDR1 KGHSH and CDR2 LQKENI. The V end lost 6 bases, the J end lost 8 bases, and 7 bases lay between the germline ends. This CDR3 comprises 11 residues. In nucleotides, the CDR3 is TGTGCCAGCTCTCTCCCTGGGGAGCTGTTTTTT. As protein: CASSLPGELFF.

The rearrangement uses TRBV7-2 and TRBJ2-7; weak D call: TRBD2 (6 bases). V lost 0 bases, J lost 6 bases, and 21 bases lay in between. Germline CDR1 SGHTA, CDR2 FQGNSA. This CDR3 has 17 amino acids. This CDR3 is CASSLAPRLGTRVEQYF. DNA for the CDR3: TGTGCCAGCAGCTTAGCCCCCAGACTAGGAACCCGTGTCGAGCAGTACTTC.

The chain is built from TRBV30 and TRBJ1-5, with D perhaps matching TRBD1 (5 bases). Germline-derived CDR1 and CDR2 are GTSNPN and SVGIG (reference sequence). This CDR3 contains 13 residues. The V and J ends lost 5 bases and 4 bases respectively, with 12 bases between them. The CDR3 loop reads CAWSEKGNQPQHF. The CDR3 DNA sequence: TGTGCCTGGTCCGAGAAGGGGAATCAGCCCCAGCATTTT.

This clone was seen only a few times. The chain links TRBV6-6 to TRBJ1-1; D perhaps matches TRBD1 (6 bases). The CDR3 is 14 amino acids. V gave up 6 bases and J gave up 1 base, with 12 bases separating them. Germline V gives CDR1 MNHNY, CDR2 SVGAGI (reference sequence). CDR3 DNA sequence: TGTGCCAGCAGCCGTTACAGGGCGAACACTGAAGCTTTCTTT. Amino acid sequence: CASSRYRANTEAFF.

The chain is built from TRBV30 and TRBJ1-4; maybe TRBD1 (5 bases). With 3 bases removed from V and 8 bases from J, the gap between germline ends came to 19 bases. Germline V gene lookup returns CDR1 GTSNPN and CDR2 SVGIG (reference sequence). The CDR3 has 15 amino acids. CDR3 loop: CAWRRIGVTGEKLFF. DNA for the CDR3: TGTGCCTGGAGAAGAATAGGGGTCACAGGAGAAAAACTGTTTTTT.

This clone was recorded only once. The gene calls are TRBV9 and TRBJ2-1; D is undetermined. V lost 1 base and J 0 bases, leaving 11 bases between the germline ends. The CDR3 covers 16 residues. In germline, CDR1 is SGDLS, CDR2 YYNGEE. This CDR3 reads CASSVSPRISYNEQFF. For the CDR3, the DNA is TGTGCCAGCAGCGTATCACCGCGGATCTCCTACAATGAGCAGTTCTTC.

The chain uses TRBV6-1 and TRBJ2-7; TRBD1 might be the D (6 bases). The length of the CDR3 is 14 residues. Trimming took 0 bases from V and 2 from J, leaving 8 bases between them. Germline CDR1 MNHNS, CDR2 SASEGT. CDR3 sequence reads: CASSEAGTTYEQYF. Here the CDR3 DNA reads TGTGCCAGCAGTGAAGCCGGGACAACCTACGAGCAGTACTTC.

The chain links TRBV27 to TRBJ2-7; perhaps TRBD2 as D (6 bases). There are 13 residues in the CDR3. With 9 bases removed from V and 3 bases from J, the gap between germline ends came to 15 bases. Per the germline V gene, CDR1 is MNHEY and CDR2 is SMNVEV (reference sequence). The CDR3, as DNA: TGTGCCAGTTTGGGGAGGCCCAACTACGAGCAGTACTTC. Protein sequence: CASLGRPNYEQYF.

The rearrangement uses TRBV28 and TRBJ2-7, with 7 positions matching TRBD2. The germline gives CDR1 MDHEN, CDR2 SYDVKM. The CDR3 covers 14 residues. Unmatched junction bases numbered 10, after V lost 6 bases and J lost 5 bases. CDR3 loop: CASRVTGEGDEQYF. DNA of the CDR3: TGTGCCAGCAGAGTAACGGGGGAGGGCGACGAGCAGTACTTC.

The rearrangement links TRBV19 to TRBJ2-1; TRBD2 matches 11 bases. The CDR3 runs to 15 residues. Germline V gives CDR1 LNHDA, CDR2 SQIVND (reference sequence). Trimming at V came to 5 bases and at J to 7 bases, leaving 7 bases not matched to a gene. The CDR3 loop is CASSVVAGGLNEQFF. In DNA, the CDR3 is TGTGCCAGTAGTGTTGTAGCGGGAGGGCTGAATGAGCAGTTCTTC.

The J gene is TRBJ2-3, the V gene TRBV2; D ambiguous. Germline V gene lookup returns CDR1 SNHLY and CDR2 FYNNEI. This CDR3 has 13 amino acids. Trimming cost V 4 bases and J 11 bases, with 16 bases left between them. CDR3 protein: CASSGANEFGQYF. CDR3 coding DNA: TGTGCCAGCAGTGGGGCCAATGAATTTGGGCAGTATTTT.

This chain connects TRBV2 to TRBJ1-1; tentative D call: TRBD1 (6 bases). Trimming pared 6 bases from V and 10 bases from J, leaving 18 bases between. Germline loops: CDR1 SNHLY, CDR2 FYNNEI. This CDR3 region has 13 residues. The CDR3 nucleotides read TGTGCCAGCAGCTACGGGGAGGGGGGCCTAGCTTTCTTT. This sequence encodes CASSYGEGGLAFF.

A single count supports this clone. The chain uses TRBV20-1 and TRBJ2-1; D call uncertain. Trimming took 4 bases from V and 9 from J, leaving 10 bases between them. In germline, CDR1 is DFQATT, CDR2 SNEGSKA (reference sequence). This CDR3 has 11 amino acids. This CDR3 reads CSATVESEQFF. CDR3 nucleotide sequence: TGCAGTGCTACCGTAGAGAGTGAGCAGTTCTTC.

V is TRBV9 and J is TRBJ1-2; TRBD1 is a possible D gene (5 bases). Trimming pared 0 bases from V and 3 bases from J, leaving 12 bases between. This CDR3 region has 15 residues. Looked up from germline, CDR1 is SGDLS and CDR2 is YYNGEE. In DNA, the CDR3 is TGTGCCAGCAGCGTAGAGCAGGGTATCGACTATGGCTACACCTTC. It yields the protein CASSVEQGIDYGYTF.

This clone showed up just once. This sequence joins TRBV7-2 and TRBJ1-2; the D gene is possibly TRBD1 (6 bases). Germline V lookup: CDR1 SGHTA, CDR2 FQGNSA. This CDR3 spans 13 amino acids. V was trimmed by 5 bases and J by 6 bases, leaving 13 bases between them. CDR3 amino acids: CASSLGQLDGYTF. CDR3 DNA sequence: TGTGCCAGCAGCCTAGGACAGCTAGATGGCTACACCTTC.

V usage is TRBV18 and J usage is TRBJ2-1, with 7 bases identical to TRBD2. The CDR3 has 15 residues. The trim removed 2 bases at V and 7 bases at J, leaving 8 bases unmatched. Germline V gene lookup returns CDR1 KGHSH and CDR2 LQKENI. The CDR3 spells CASSPVSGRSNEQFF. DNA for the CDR3: TGTGCCAGCTCACCAGTTTCCGGGAGGAGTAATGAGCAGTTCTTC.

V gene TRBV27 combines with J gene TRBJ1-5; TRBD1 matches 9 bases. The CDR3 runs to 15 residues. V trimming: 6 bases; J trimming: 7 bases; junction bases outside the gene matches: 10. The V gene's germline CDR1 is MNHEY and CDR2 SMNVEV (reference sequence). In nucleotides, the CDR3 is TGTGCCAGCAGAACACAGGGGGCGATAAGGCAGCCCCAGCATTTT. The encoded protein is CASRTQGAIRQPQHF.

V is TRBV5-4 and J is TRBJ2-7, with 8 bases that match TRBD2. Losses at the gene ends were 0 bases for V and 6 bases for J; bases not matched to a gene: 8. CDR1 SGHNT and CDR2 YYREEE come from the germline V gene (reference sequence). The CDR3 covers 15 residues. The CDR3 reads CASSLVGGGRREQYF. The CDR3 nucleotides are TGTGCCAGCAGCTTGGTCGGCGGGGGGCGACGCGAGCAGTACTTC.

This clone came up once. The chain has TRBV18 and TRBJ2-3; 8 bases map to TRBD2. This CDR3 region has 15 residues. CDR1 and CDR2 (germline): KGHSH, LQKENI. With 4 bases clipped from V and 6 bases from J, the junction kept 9 bases outside the gene matches. CDR3 amino acids: CASSLGLARGDTQYF. The DNA of the CDR3 is TGTGCCAGCTCACTCGGACTAGCCCGTGGGGATACGCAGTATTTT.

As concerns this clone: One end of the junction does not line up with germline, which may come from a read error. The chain recombines TRBV29-1 with TRBJ1-2; D is perhaps TRBD1 (5 bases). The germline CDR1 and CDR2 sequences are SQVTM and ANQGSEA. This CDR3 region has 14 residues. In DNA, the CDR3 is TGCAGCGTTAAAGAGGGGAGCTTGTTTTGGGGCTACACCTTC. Protein product: CSVKEGSLFWGYTF.